This TCR beta chain was recovered during a study of OX40 agonist ivuxolimab in advanced cancers. Study at large: Age averaged around 58 years (range roughly 20 to 90), and just over 80% were male. Patients achieving partial responses numbered three: one hepatocellular carcinoma case and two cutaneous melanoma cases.

Sequencing used immunoSEQ multiplex PCR; TCRdb keeps in-frame clones, though not all of them. The top ten clones hold approximately 11% of a sample with roughly 77,000 clones, about nine tenths of them seen once. The V segment lost 5 bases and the J segment 3 bases; nucleotides outside the gene matches: 10. The germline CDR1 and CDR2 sequences are SEHNR and FQNEAQ (reference sequence). The CDR3 extends over 17 amino acids. With regard to this clone: As yet, its antigen is unknown.

Points from the study as a whole: Expanded clones belonging to CD8+ T cells outnumbered, on average, those of CD4+.

The chain links TRBV7-9 to TRBJ2-3; 11 nucleotides agree with TRBD2. The sequence came from an adult with an advanced solid tumor such as melanoma, head and neck, liver or kidney cancer. The specimen comprised CD4+ or CD8+ T cells sorted from blood, sampled in a trial of the OX40 agonist ivuxolimab. CDR3 sequence: CASSLTFLAGGTDTQYF. In DNA, the CDR3 is TGTGCCAGCAGCCTAACCTTTCTAGCGGGGGGAACAGATACGCAGTATTTT.